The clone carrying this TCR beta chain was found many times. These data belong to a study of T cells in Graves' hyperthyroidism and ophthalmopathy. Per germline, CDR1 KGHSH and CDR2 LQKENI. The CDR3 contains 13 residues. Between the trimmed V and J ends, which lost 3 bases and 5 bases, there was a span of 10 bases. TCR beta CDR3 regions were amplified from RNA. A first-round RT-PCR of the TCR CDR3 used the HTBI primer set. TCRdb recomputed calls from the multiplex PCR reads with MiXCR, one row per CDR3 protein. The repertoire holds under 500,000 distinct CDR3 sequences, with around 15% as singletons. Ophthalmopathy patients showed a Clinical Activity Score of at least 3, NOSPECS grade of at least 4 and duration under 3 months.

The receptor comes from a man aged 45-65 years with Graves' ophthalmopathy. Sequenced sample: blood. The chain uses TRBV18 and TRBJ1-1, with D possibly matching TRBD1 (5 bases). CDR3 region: CASSPDWGTEAFF. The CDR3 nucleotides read TGTGCCAGCTCACCCGATTGGGGGACTGAAGCTTTCTTT.